This T cell receptor beta chain was identified during a study of cytomegalovirus exposure and HLA in healthy donors (dated by TCRdb to 2016 to 2017). As for the study more broadly: An earlier analysis of about 530 of the donors reported about 260 Gb of sequence data and around 120 million unique TCR beta sequences obtained from about 200 million T cells. An early release covering more than 500 HLA-typed donors comprised 300 to 350 gigabases of sequencing data and approximately 85 million unique TCR sequences. Of the 300 to 450 genotyped donors, approximately 81% were placed in the genetic ancestry cluster associated with self-reported Caucasian donors. The study aimed to test whether cataloging public T cell receptors could reveal signatures of past pathogen exposure. The study profiled the T cell repertoires of 666 subjects by immunosequencing and related them to cytomegalovirus serostatus. A separate validation cohort of over a hundred different subjects was used in addition to the approximately 700-subject first cohort. The study combined high-throughput TCR immunosequencing, statistical association of individual TCRs with disease status, and machine learning to predict cytomegalovirus infection status. In a later analysis, previously published TCR beta repertoires from several hundred donors were re-analyzed and high-resolution HLA genotyping was added so that TCR occurrence patterns could be studied. The later analysis used no new phenotypic data to find candidate immune exposures, relying instead on TCR beta sequences and their occurrence across donors. To decide whether each TCR beta V gene segment behaved as functional or pseudogenic, an earlier analysis of some 580 of the donors relied on high-throughput TCR beta sequencing. Donor age, sex, ethnicity and CMV serostatus were compiled alongside the repertoire data. A later genetic analysis used genome-wide SNP genotypes for about three fifths of the 666 donors, treating that subset as a discovery cohort. Every discovery cohort repertoire had been produced on one sequencing platform. Both class I and class II loci were covered by HLA typing, at four-digit resolution. Typing coverage differed by locus: A, B, C, DRB1 and DQB1 were typed in roughly 620-630 donors, DQA1 in about 500, DPA1 in nearly 610, and DPB1 in 400 to 480. About 5 DR-DQ haplotypes were handled as single units for association and clustering, since linkage in the cohort was strong. Among around 400 genotyped donors of the cohort, an average of roughly 240,000 unique TCR beta nucleotide sequences were sequenced per donor, 15% to 20% of them non-productive.

This clone was observed a few times. It lacks a known antigen. It has no much larger one-base neighbor in the sample; base qualities were not kept. The full study reports these points: When HLA alleles, especially DR and DQ, strongly co-occurred, TCR associations were difficult to assign to individual alleles. In a later analysis, HLA-associated TCR beta chains were found to be more clonally expanded and to have lower generation probabilities than equally common non-associated chains. A further reported finding was that TCR beta sequences accurately predicted the HLA-A and HLA-B alleles for most subjects in the first cohort. According to the authors, the approach could potentially be generalized to other disease states and immunological phenotypes. While some public TCRs were present in many individuals, most TCR sequences turned up only very rarely across donors. Because HLA typing was unavailable for some donors at each locus, only the typed subset was used in association tests. Three of the identified cytomegalovirus-associated TCR beta chains were confirmed in vitro to be specific for cytomegalovirus antigens. Linkage disequilibrium might explain the correlated functional status among segregating V segments, but an unknown experimental factor could not be excluded. In a later genetic analysis, fewer N-insertions in productive TCRs were reported among donors in an Asian-associated ancestry cluster than the roughly 700-donor mean. According to a later analysis, parvovirus B19, influenza, CMV and Epstein-Barr virus appeared linked to several top co-occurrence clusters. An association between a missense DCLRE1C variant and V-gene and J-gene trimming of TCR beta chains was found in a later genetic analysis and replicated in an independent cohort. At a false discovery rate of 0.05, a later analysis linked under 20,000 TCR beta sequences to specific HLA alleles. An earlier analysis of 450 to 750 of the donors showed that most TCR beta V segments appeared in productive rearrangements either about 90% or about 30% of the time, which broadly matched IMGT annotations. According to a later analysis, most CMV-associated TCR beta chains appeared to be HLA-restricted, and the HLA associations seemed to be driven largely by CMV exposure. In this cohort, only TCR beta chains were sequenced, and detectable features were limited by the absence of alpha or paired-chain data. In a later analysis, the rate of TCR association differed among HLA loci, with DRB1 alleles having the most associated TCRs and HLA-C alleles having the fewest. In the study, around 160 TCR beta chains were listed as associated with cytomegalovirus. Presence/absence analyses assumed roughly uniform sequencing depth across donors, an assumption that may not hold. About 17 rarely observed V segments, including chromosome 9 orphons, were excluded from the earlier analysis of several hundred of the donors because counts were too low. The classifier was reported to diagnose cytomegalovirus status with high specificity and sensitivity in both the original and validation cohorts. The sequencing pipeline was judged likely to have produced a cluster of highly shared sequence variants as a technical artifact. Because the 87-base-pair reads could not distinguish some IMGT-functional V segments, including TRBV6-2 and TRBV6-3, those segments were excluded. For the cohort, immune exposure information was limited to CMV serostatus.

The cohort comprised 666 healthy bone marrow donors. At the time of sampling, every cohort member was nominally healthy, though immune exposures that went unrecorded were likely present. The donor tested CMV seropositive, placing the donor among the approximately 290 seropositive members of the cohort. A peripheral blood sample was collected from each donor, and TCR beta sequencing was performed on peripheral blood mononuclear cells. Genomic DNA extraction from the blood cell samples was performed with the Qiagen DNeasy Blood Extraction Kit. Libraries were constructed by the immunoSEQ multiplex PCR assay. A mixture of 60 forward primers for TCR Vbeta segments and 13 reverse primers for TCR Jbeta segments was used in the multiplex PCR. The CDR3 region of rearranged TCR beta genes was amplified from genomic DNA by a multiplex PCR assay. On the Illumina HiSeq System, the amplified TCR beta libraries were sequenced as 87-base-pair reads. As for the original processing: A later analysis counted about 76 million unique TCR beta chains across the 666 repertoires, and 9.5 million to 11 million of these chains were shared by at least two donors. A nearest-neighbor algorithm error-corrected the raw reads and collapsed the reads into unique sequences, merging closely related sequences to remove PCR and sequencing errors. Alignment of CDR3 sequences to IMGT reference sequences was used to assign V, D and J gene segments. For a sequence to be retained, a match of at least six nucleotides to both a V gene segment and a J gene segment was required. Rearrangements were called productive when the CDR3 lacked stop codons and stayed in frame with V and J; all others were non-productive. Following IMGT convention, CDR3 was defined as the stretch from the second conserved V-encoded cysteine to the conserved J-encoded phenylalanine. The earlier analysis of roughly 590 of the donors excluded sequences that lacked an unambiguous match to a single V gene segment. An earlier analysis of a few hundred of the donors called V segments functional above 56.7% productive rearrangements and segregating when the between-donor standard deviation exceeded 5%. To diagnose cytomegalovirus status from the catalog of TCR beta chain sequences, a statistical classification framework was built. A later analysis assigned V and J genes by comparing TCR nucleotide sequences with IMGT/GENE-DB human TR gene sequences. In a later analysis, CDR3 sequences and most-parsimonious VDJ recombination scenarios were assigned using the TCRdist pipeline. In a later analysis, each TCR beta chain was defined by its CDR3 amino acid sequence together with its V-gene family, and reads lacking a unique V-gene family were excluded. A later analysis removed 550 to 700 highly shared, low-generation-probability nucleotide sequences to deal with suspected cross-contamination and a sequencing artifact. In a later analysis, a clonal expansion index was calculated for each public chain from normalized within-repertoire ranks of inferred template counts. In a later analysis, generation probabilities were computed using a VDJ recombination model fitted to out-of-frame rearrangements, and the results were checked against IGoR. In a later analysis, hypergeometric tests were used to score TCR-TCR, TCR-HLA and TCR-CMV co-occurrence, with a repertoire-size bias correction applied to TCR pairs. False discovery rates were estimated in a later analysis by permuting HLA or CMV assignments 20 times. A later analysis grouped co-occurring TCRs with DBSCAN, adding TCRdist sequence similarity when clustering within HLA-allele-positive subsets. For co-occurrence clustering, repertoires with fewer than 30,000 or more than 120,000 public chains were excluded, along with 4 to 6 repertoires with anomalous nucleotide sharing. Imported from immuneACCESS, the table was reduced by TCRdb to in-frame sequences with V and J called. These copies leave out some clones; in studies compared against another copy, an unresolved V gene accounts for under half, and the cause of the remainder is not known. Clone size and the V and J calls come from that table; the DNA yielded D and trimming. The table for this sample lists 150,000 or so clones; more than 60% of them were counted only once. The ten top clones hold over 3% of the sample.

From the cysteine through the phenylalanine, the CDR3 covers 16 amino acids. The CDR3 DNA has 48 bases and is translated from base 1. Unmatched junction bases come to 8, with V trimmed by 5 bases and J by 0 bases. Reading the germline V gene (reference sequence) gives CDR1 PRHDT and CDR2 FYEKMQ. In this chain, TRBV13 is recombined with TRBJ2-5, with TRBD2 identical over 8 junction bases. This clonotype was sampled from a woman aged 45-60 years in good health and CMV-seropositive. The sequencing input was PBMCs. The CDR3 has the sequence CASSPLGGGYQETQYF. In nucleotide form, the sequence is TGTGCCAGCAGCCCCCTCGGGGGGGGGTACCAAGAGACCCAGTACTTC.